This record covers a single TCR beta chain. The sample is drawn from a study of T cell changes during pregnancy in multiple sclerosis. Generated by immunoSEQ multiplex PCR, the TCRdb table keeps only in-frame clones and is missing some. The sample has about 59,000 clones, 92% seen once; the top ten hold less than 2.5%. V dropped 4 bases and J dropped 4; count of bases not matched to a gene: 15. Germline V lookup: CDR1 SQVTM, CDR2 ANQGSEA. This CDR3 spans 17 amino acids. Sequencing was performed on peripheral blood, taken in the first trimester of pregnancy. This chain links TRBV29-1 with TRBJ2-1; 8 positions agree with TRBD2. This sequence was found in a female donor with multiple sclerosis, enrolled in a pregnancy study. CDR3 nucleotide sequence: TGCAGCGTTGTACCCAAAACCATAGCGGGGACTTACAATGAGCAGTTCTTC. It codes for CSVVPKTIAGTYNEQFF.